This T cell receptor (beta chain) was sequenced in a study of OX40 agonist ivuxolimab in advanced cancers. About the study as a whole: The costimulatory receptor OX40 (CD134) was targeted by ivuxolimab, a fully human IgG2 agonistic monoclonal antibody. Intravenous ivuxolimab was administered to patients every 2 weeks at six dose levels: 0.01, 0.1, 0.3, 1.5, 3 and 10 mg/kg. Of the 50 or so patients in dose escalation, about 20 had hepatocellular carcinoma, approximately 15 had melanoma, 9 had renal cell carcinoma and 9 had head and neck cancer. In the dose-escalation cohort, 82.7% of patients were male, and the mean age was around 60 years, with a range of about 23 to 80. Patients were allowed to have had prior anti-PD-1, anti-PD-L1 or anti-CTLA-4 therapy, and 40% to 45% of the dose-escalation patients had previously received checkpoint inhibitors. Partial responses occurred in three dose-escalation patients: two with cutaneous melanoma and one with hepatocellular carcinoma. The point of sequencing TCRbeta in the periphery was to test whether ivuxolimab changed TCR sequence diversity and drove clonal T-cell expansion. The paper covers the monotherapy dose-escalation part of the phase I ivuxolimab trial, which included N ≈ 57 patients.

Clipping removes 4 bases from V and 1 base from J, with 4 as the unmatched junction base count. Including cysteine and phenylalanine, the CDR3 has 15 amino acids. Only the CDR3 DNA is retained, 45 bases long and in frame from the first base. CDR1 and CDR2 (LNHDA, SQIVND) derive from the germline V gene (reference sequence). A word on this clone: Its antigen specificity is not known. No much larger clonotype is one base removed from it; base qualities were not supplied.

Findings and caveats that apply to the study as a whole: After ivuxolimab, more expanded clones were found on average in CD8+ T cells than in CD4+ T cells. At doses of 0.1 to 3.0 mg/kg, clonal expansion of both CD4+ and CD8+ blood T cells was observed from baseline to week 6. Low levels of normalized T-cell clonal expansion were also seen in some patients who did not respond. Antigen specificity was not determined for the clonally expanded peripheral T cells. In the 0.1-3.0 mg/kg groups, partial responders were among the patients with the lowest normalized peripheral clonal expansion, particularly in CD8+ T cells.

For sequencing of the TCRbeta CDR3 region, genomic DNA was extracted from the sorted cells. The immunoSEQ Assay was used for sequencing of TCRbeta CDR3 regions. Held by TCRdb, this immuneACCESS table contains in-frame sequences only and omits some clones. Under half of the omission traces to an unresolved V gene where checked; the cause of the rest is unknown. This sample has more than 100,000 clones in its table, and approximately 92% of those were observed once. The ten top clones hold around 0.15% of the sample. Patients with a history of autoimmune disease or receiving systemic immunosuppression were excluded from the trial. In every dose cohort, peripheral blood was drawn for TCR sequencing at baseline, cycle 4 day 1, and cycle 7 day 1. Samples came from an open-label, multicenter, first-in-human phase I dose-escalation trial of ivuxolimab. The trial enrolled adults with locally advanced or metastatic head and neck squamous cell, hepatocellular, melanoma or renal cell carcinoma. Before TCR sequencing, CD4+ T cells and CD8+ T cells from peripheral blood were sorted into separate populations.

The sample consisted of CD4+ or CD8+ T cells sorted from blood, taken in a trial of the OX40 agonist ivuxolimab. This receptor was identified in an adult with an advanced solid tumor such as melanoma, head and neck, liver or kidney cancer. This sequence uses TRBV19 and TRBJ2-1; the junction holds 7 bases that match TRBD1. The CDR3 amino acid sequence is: CASSTTGVSYNEQFF. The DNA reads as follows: TGTGCCAGTAGTACCACAGGGGTTTCCTACAATGAGCAGTTCTTC. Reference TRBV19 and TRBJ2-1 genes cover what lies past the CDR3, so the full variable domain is DGGITQSPKYLFRKEGQNVTLSCEQNLNHDAMYWYRQDPGQGLRLIYYSQIVNDFQKGDIAEGYSVSREKKESFPLTVTSAQKNPTAFYLCASSTTGVSYNEQFFGPGTRLTVL.